The present T cell receptor beta chain was sequenced within a study of cytotoxic CD8 clonotypes in ibrutinib-treated CLL. This table comes from immunoSEQ multiplex PCR, and its TCRdb copy is limited to in-frame clones, with some not included. The sample carries roughly 220,000 clones, roughly 73% recorded once. About this clone: Its target is unknown.

The study, taken as a whole, reports: Sustained-remission and progressing patients had different sampling times. T-cell clonality at baseline went above that of age-matched healthy donors and rose and fell with circulating CD8+ T-cell counts. Under treatment, the uncommon public clonotypes either contracted or remained stable.

Germline assignment: CDR1 SGHVS and CDR2 FNYEAQ. The CDR3 extends over 12 amino acids. V shed 5 bases, J shed 9 bases, and the junction held 7 bases outside the gene matches. The sample consisted of PBMCs, taken after 12 months of ibrutinib treatment. This chain links TRBV7-6 with TRBJ2-7, with 7 bases aligning to TRBD1. The source is a human donor with chronic lymphocytic leukemia. The CDR3 DNA reads as TGTGCCAGCAGCCGGACAGGATTTGGGCAGTACTTC. Protein: CASSRTGFGQYF.